This entry lists 3 T cell receptor beta chains sequenced from one sample in a study of regulatory T cells in long-lasting Graves disease. Time point here: newly diagnosed GD, antithyroid drugs for less than 3 months. After RNA was extracted from PBMCs, the TCR library was made from it. Combining iRepertoire HTBI primers with Arm-PCR of CDR3 regions, the authors built TCR beta libraries. TCRdb analysed the multiplex PCR reads with MiXCR anew, one entry per CDR3 protein. The table lists around 420,000 distinct CDR3 sequences, 14% to 15% of them singletons. The same data also contributed to another study, on T cells in Graves' hyperthyroidism and ophthalmopathy.

The sequencing here drew on peripheral blood mononuclear cells (PBMCs), taken at new diagnosis, from a patient treated with antithyroid drugs. Receptors were obtained from a woman between 40 and 50 years old with Graves disease.

This clonotype was detected many times. The chain has TRBV7-2 and TRBJ2-1; TRBD2 agrees at 8 bases. CDR1 is SGHTA and CDR2 is FQGNSA in the germline V gene. The CDR3 consists of 15 residues. With V trimmed by 1 base and J by 4 bases, 3 bases remained unmatched. CDR3 region: CASSLEGLGYNEQFF. Written as DNA, the CDR3 is TGTGCCAGCAGCTTAGAGGGACTAGGGTACAATGAGCAGTTCTTC.

Concerning this clonotype itself: Being one base from a much bigger clone, this may be a read error. The V call is TRBV5-6, the J call TRBJ1-3, with TRBD1 matching over 7 bases. Germline V gene data show CDR1 as SGHDT and CDR2 as YYEEEE. The junction had 9 bases not matched to a gene; V was cut back by 3 bases and J by 9 bases. This CDR3 has 14 residues. The CDR3 nucleotides read TGTGCCAGCAGCTCTCCGGGACAGAGTGGCACCATATATTTT. Amino acids: CASSSPGQSGTIYF.

This clonotype was seen only a few times. This chain joins TRBV20-1 and TRBJ1-1; no clear D. Trimming left V 2 bases short and J 1 base short, with 8 bases between. CDR1 is DFQATT and CDR2 is SNEGSKA in the germline V gene (reference sequence). There are 13 residues in the CDR3. CDR3 protein: CSARLRENTEAFF. The CDR3 DNA is TGCAGTGCTAGACTTCGGGAGAACACTGAAGCTTTCTTT.